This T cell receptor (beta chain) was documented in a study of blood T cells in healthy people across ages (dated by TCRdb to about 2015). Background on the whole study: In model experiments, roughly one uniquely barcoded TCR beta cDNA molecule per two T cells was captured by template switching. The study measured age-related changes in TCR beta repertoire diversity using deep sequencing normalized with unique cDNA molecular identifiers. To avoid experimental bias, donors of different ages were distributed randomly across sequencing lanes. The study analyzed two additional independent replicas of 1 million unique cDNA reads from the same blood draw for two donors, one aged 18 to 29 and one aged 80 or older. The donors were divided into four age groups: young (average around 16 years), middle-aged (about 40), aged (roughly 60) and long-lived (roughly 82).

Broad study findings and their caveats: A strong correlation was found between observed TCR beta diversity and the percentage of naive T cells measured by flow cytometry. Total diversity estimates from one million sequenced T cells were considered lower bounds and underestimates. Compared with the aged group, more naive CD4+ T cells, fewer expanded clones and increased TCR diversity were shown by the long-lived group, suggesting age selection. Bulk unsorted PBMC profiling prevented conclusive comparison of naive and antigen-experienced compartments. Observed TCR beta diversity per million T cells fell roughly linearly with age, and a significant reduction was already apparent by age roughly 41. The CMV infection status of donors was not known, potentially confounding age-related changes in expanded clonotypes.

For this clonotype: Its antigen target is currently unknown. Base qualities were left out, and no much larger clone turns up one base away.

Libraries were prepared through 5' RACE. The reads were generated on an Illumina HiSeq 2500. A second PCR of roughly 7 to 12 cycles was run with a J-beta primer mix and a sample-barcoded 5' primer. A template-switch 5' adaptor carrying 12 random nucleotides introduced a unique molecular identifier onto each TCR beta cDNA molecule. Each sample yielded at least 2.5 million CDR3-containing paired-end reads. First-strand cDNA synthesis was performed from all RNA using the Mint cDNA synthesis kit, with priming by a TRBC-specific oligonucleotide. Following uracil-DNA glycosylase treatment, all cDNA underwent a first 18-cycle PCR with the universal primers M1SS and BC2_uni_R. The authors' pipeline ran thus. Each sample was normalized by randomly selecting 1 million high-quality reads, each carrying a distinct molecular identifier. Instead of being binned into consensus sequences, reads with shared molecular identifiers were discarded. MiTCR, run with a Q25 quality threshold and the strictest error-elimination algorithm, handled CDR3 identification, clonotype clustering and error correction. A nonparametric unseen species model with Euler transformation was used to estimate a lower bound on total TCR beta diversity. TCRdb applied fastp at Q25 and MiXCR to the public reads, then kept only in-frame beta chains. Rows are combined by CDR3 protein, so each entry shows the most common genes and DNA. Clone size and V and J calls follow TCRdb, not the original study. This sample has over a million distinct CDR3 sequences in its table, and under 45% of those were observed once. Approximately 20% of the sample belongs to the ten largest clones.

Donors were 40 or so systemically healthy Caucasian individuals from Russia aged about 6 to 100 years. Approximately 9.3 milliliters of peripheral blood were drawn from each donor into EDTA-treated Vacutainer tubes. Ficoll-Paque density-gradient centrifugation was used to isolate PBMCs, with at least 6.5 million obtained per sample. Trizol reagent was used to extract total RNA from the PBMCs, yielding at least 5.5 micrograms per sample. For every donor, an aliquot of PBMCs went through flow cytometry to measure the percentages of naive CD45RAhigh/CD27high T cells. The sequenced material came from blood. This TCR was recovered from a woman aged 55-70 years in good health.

The CDR3 amino acid sequence is: CASSQSFPYKQYF. The bases are TGTGCCAGCAGCCAGTCTTTTCCCTACAAGCAGTACTTC. The chain is assembled from TRBV3-1 and TRBJ2-5; no D gene can be assigned with confidence. V drops 3 bases and J drops 11 bases, leaving 16 bases in between. Inclusive of the bounding cysteine and phenylalanine, the CDR3 is 13 residues long. Of all the DNA, just the CDR3 is kept, 39 bases in frame from base 1. Taken from the germline V gene (reference sequence), the CDR1 and CDR2 loops are LGHDT and YNNKEL.